This TCR beta chain was observed in a study of cytomegalovirus exposure and HLA in healthy donors. The PCR contained 60 Vbeta and 13 Jbeta primers. Here immunoSEQ multiplex PCR was the method, and the copy in TCRdb shows in-frame clones only, minus some. The sample records about 180,000 clones, about 78% being singletons. J gave up 8 bases and V 7 bases, and 7 bases lay outside the gene matches. The V gene's germline CDR1 is MNHNS and CDR2 SASEGT. The CDR3 loop spans 14 amino acids. Sequenced material: PBMCs. The receptor was isolated from a woman in her forties or fifties in good health and CMV-seropositive. The gene calls are TRBV6-1 and TRBJ1-6, with 8 bases aligning to TRBD1. This CDR3 is CASKRPGGDSPLHF. As DNA, the CDR3 is TGTGCCAGCAAGCGACCAGGGGGCGATTCACCCCTCCACTTT.